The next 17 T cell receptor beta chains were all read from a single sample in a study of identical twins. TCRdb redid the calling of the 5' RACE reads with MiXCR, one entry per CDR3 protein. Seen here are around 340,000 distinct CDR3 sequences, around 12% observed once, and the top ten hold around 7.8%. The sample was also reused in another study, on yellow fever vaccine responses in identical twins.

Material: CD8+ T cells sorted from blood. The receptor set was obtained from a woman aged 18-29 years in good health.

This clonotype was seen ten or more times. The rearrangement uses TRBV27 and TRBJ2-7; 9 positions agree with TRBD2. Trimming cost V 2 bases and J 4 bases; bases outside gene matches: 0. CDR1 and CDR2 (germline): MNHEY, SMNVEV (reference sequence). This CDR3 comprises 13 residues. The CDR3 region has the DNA TGTGCCAGCAGTTTAACTAGCGGGTACGAGCAGTACTTC. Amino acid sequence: CASSLTSGYEQYF.

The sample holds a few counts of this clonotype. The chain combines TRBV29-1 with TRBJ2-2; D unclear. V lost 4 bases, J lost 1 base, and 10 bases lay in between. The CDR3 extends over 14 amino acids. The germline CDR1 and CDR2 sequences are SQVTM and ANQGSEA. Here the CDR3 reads CSVAYSENTGELFF. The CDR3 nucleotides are TGCAGCGTTGCATACAGCGAGAACACCGGGGAGCTGTTTTTT.

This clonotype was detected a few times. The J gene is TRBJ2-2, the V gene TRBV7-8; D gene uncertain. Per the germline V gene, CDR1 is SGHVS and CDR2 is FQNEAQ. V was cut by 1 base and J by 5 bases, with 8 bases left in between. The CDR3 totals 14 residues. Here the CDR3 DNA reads TGTGCCAGCAGCTTAGTCTGGTGGACCGGGGAGCTGTTTTTT. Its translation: CASSLVWWTGELFF.

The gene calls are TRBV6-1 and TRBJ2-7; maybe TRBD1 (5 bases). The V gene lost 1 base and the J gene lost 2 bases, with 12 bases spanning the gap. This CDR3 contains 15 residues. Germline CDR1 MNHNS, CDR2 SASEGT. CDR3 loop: CASSEDETAPYEQYF. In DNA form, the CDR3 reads TGTGCCAGCAGTGAAGATGAGACAGCTCCCTACGAGCAGTACTTC.

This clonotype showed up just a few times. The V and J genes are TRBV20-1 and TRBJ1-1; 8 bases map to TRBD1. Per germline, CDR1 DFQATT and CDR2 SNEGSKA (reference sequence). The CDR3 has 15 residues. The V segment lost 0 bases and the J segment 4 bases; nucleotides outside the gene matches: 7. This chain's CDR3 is CSARDPTGEGTEAFF. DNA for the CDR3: TGCAGTGCTAGAGACCCGACAGGGGAGGGCACTGAAGCTTTCTTT.

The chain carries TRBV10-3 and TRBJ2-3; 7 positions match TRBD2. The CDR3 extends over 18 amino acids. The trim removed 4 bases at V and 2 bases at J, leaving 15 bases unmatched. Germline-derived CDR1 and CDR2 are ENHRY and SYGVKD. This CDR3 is CAISVQGRGAVPTDTQYF. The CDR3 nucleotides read TGTGCCATCAGTGTCCAAGGGAGGGGTGCGGTCCCCACAGATACGCAGTATTTT.

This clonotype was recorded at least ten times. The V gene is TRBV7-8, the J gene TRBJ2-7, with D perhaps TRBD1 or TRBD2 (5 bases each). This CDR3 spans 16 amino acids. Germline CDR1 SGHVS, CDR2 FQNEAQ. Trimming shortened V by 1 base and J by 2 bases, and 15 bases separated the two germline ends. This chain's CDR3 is CASSLEGRGGPYEQYF. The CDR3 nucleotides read TGTGCCAGCAGCTTAGAAGGACGTGGGGGTCCCTACGAGCAGTACTTC.

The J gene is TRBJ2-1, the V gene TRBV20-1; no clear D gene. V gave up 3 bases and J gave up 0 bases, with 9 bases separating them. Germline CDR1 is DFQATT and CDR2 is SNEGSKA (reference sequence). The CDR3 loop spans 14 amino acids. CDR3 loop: CSASFMSSYNEQFF. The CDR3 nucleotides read TGCAGTGCTAGCTTCATGAGCTCCTACAATGAGCAGTTCTTC.

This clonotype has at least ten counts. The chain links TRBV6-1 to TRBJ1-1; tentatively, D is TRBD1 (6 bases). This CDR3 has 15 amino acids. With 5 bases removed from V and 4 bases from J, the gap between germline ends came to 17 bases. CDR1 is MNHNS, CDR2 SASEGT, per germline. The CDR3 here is CASSPTQGIGTEAFF. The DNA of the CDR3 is TGTGCCAGCAGTCCTACCCAGGGGATTGGCACTGAAGCTTTCTTT.

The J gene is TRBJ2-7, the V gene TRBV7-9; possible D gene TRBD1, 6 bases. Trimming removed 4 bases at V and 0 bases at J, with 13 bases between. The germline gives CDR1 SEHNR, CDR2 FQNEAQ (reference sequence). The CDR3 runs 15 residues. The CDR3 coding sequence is TGTGCCAGCAGCTCAGGGGAACAGAGCTCCTACGAGCAGTACGTC. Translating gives CASSSGEQSSYEQYV.

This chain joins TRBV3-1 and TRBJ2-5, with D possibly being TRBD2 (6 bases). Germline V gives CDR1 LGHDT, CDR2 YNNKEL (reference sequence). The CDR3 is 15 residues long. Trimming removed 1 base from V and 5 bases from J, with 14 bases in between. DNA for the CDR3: TGTGCCAGCAGCCAAGGTGCGAGCCGGGGGGAGACCCAGTACTTC. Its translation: CASSQGASRGETQYF.

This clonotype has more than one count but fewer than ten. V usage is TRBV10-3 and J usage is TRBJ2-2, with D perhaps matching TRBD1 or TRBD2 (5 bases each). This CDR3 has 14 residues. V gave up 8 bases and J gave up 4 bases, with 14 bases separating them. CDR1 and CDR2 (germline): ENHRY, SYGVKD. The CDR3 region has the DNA TGTGCCATCCCTGGGGCTAGCCGCACCGGGGAGCTGTTTTTT. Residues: CAIPGASRTGELFF.

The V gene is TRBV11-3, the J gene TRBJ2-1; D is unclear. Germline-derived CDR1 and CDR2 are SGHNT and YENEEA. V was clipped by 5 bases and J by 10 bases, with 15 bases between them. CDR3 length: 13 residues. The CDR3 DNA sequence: TGTGCCAGCAGCCCCCCGAGTTCGCGGGAGCAGTTCTTC. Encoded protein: CASSPPSSREQFF. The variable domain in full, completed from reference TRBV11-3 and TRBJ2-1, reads EAGVVQSPRYKIIEKKQPVAFWCNPISGHNTLYWYLQNLGQGPELLIRYENEEAVDDSQLPKDRFSAERLKGVDSTLKIQPAELGDSAVYLCASSPPSSREQFFGPGTRLTVL.

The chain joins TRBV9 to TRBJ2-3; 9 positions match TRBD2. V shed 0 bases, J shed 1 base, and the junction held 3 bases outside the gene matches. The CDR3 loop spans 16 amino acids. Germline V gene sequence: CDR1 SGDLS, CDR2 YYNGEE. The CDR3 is CASSVDVAGGTDTQYF. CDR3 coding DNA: TGTGCCAGCAGCGTAGATGTAGCGGGAGGCACAGATACGCAGTATTTT.

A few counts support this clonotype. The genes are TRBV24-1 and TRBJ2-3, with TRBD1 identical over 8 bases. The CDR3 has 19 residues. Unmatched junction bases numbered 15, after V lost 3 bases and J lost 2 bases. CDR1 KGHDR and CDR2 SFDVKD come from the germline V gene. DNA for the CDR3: TGTGCCACCAGTGATCCAACCGGGACAGGTCGGTTCGACACAGATACGCAGTATTTT. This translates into CATSDPTGTGRFDTDTQYF.

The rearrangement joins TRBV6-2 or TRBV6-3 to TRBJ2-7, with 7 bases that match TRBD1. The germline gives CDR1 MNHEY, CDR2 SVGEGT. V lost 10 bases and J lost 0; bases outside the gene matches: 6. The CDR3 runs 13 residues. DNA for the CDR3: TGTGCCATCAACAGGGGAAGCTCCTACGAGCAGTACTTC. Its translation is CAINRGSSYEQYF.

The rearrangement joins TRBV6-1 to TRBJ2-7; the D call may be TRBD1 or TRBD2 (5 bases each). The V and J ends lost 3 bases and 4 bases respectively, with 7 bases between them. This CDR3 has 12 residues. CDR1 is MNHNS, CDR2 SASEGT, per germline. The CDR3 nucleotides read TGTGCCAGCAGTGATTGGGGGTACGAGCAGTACTTC. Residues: CASSDWGYEQYF.